The clone carrying this TCR beta chain has just a few counts. The antigen is unknown. TCRdb recomputed calls from the RT-PCR reads with MiXCR, one row per CDR3 protein. Of a few hundred thousand distinct CDR3 sequences listed, 10% to 15% are singletons. The data belong to a study of response to subunit inactivated influenza vaccine. Study outcomes and limitations: Authors suggested that a seasonal influenza vaccination recruits few new T cells each time.

The CDR3 runs 15 residues. The V gene's germline CDR1 is SGHNT and CDR2 YYREEE (reference sequence). V dropped 4 bases and J dropped 4; count of bases not matched to a gene: 10. The starting material was non-naive T cells sorted from PBMCs, obtained less than 15 days before vaccination. This receptor was identified in a man aged 50 to 60 who received an inactivated influenza vaccine. The rearrangement links TRBV5-4 to TRBJ1-2; TRBD1 agrees at 7 bases. The CDR3 DNA is TGTGCCAGCAGCCCCCAGACAGGGTTCGGCTATGGCTACACCTTC. It translates to CASSPQTGFGYGYTF.